Below, one TCR beta chain is given with its context. Its antigen remains unidentified. From blood, about 250-500 ng of genomic DNA served as TRB template. The data belong to a study of T and B cells in COVID-19 patients. Overall study context: Peripheral blood came from COVID-19 patients with active infection or after recovery. The study's findings and limits: Sorted SARS-CoV-2-responsive or tetramer+ T cells and CD4+, regulatory and CD8+ subsets were not yet sequenced. Few blood samples existed from mildly ill patients during symptoms or early in severe cases. The recovered cohort had thousands of exclusive TCR clusters, including a few dozen low generation probability clusters.

The V and J ends lost 5 bases and 7 bases respectively, with 17 bases between them. The CDR3 is 15 amino acids. Germline loops: CDR1 SGHTA, CDR2 FQGNSA. BIOMED2 TRB-A/B primer pools were used in multiplex TRB PCR. Using its own MiXCR run on the multiplex PCR reads, TCRdb lists one record per CDR3 protein. The sample shows around 21,000 distinct CDR3 sequences, over 25% of them seen only once. V is TRBV7-2 and J is TRBJ1-4; D uncertain. The source is a human donor who had recovered from COVID-19. The sample taken for sequencing was blood. The CDR3 spells CASSPSAQHSEKLFF. CDR3 nucleotide sequence: TGTGCCAGCAGCCCCTCAGCCCAGCATAGTGAAAAACTGTTTTTT.